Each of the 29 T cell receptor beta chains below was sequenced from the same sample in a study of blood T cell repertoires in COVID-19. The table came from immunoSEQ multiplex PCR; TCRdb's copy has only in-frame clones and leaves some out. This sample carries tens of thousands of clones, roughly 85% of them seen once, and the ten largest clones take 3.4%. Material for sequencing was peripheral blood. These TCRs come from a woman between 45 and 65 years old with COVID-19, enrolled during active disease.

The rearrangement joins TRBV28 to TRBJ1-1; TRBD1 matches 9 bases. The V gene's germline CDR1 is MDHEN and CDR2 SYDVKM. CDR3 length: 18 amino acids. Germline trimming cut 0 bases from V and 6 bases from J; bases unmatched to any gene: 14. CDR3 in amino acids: CASSLWGGTGIEGAEAFF. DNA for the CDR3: TGTGCCAGCAGTTTATGGGGGGGGACAGGGATTGAAGGAGCTGAAGCTTTCTTT.

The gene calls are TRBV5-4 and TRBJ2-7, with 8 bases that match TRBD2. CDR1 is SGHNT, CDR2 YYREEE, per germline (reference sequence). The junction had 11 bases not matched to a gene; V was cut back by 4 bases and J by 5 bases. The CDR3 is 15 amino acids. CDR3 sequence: CASSREDSGNDEQYF. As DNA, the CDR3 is TGTGCCAGCAGCCGTGAAGATAGCGGGAACGACGAGCAGTACTTC.

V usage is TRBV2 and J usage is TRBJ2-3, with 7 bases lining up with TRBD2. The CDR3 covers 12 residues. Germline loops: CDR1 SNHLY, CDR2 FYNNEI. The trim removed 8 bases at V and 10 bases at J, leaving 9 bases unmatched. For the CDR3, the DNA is TGTGCCAGCCTTCCGGGGGGAGGGGCGCAGTATTTT. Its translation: CASLPGGGAQYF.

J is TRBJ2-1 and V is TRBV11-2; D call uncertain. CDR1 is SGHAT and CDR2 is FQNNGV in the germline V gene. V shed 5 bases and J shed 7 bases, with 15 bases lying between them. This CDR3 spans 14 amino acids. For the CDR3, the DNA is TGTGCCAGCAGCCCGGCAGGCATTGGGAATGAGCAGTTCTTC. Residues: CASSPAGIGNEQFF.

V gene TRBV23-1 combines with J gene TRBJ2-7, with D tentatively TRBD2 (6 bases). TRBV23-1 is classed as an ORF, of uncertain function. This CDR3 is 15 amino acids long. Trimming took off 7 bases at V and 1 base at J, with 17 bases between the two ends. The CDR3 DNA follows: TGCGCCAGCACCCGGGAGAAGCTCCTTTCCTACGAGCAGTACTTC. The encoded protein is CASTREKLLSYEQYF.

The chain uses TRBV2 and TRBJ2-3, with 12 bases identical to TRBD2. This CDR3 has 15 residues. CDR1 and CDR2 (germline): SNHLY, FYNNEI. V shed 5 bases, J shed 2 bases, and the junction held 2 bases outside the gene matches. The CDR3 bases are TGTGCCAGCAGTCCTAGCGGGAGGGCCACAGATACGCAGTATTTT. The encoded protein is CASSPSGRATDTQYF.

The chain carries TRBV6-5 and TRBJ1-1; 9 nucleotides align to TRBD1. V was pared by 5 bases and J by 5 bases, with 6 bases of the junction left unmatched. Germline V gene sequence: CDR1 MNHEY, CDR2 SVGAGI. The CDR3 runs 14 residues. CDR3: CASSQQGADTEAFF. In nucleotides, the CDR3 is TGTGCCAGCAGTCAACAGGGGGCGGATACTGAAGCTTTCTTT.

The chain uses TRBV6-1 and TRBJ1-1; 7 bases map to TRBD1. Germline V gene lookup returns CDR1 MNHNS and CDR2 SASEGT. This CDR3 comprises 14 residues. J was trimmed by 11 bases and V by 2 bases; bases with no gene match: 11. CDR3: CASSERGRTRRAFF. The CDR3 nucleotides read TGTGCCAGCAGTGAAAGGGGGCGAACGCGTCGGGCTTTCTTT.

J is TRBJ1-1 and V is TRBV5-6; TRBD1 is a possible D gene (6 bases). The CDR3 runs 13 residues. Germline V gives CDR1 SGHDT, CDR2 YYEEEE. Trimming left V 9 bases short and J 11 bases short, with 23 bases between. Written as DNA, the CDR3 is TGTGCCACCTGGGACATTCCGGGTCCACAGGCTTTCTTT. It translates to CATWDIPGPQAFF.

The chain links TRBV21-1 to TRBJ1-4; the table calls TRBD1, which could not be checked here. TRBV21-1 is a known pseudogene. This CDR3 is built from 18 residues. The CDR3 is CASSNRRDREFANEKLFF. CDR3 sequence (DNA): TGTGCCAGCAGCAACCGTCGGGACAGGGAGTTTGCTAATGAAAAACTGTTTTTT.

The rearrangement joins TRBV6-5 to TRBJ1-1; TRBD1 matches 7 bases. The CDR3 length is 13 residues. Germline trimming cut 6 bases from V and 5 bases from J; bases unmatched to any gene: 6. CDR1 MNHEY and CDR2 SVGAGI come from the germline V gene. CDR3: CASRRQGRTEAFF. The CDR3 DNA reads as TGTGCCAGCAGAAGACAGGGTAGAACTGAAGCTTTCTTT.

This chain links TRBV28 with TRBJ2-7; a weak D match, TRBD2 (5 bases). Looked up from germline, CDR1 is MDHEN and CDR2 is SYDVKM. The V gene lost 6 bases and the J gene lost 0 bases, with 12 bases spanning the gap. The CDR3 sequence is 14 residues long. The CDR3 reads CASRRVGFSYEQYF. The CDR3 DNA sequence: TGTGCCAGCAGGCGGGTGGGGTTCTCCTACGAGCAGTACTTC.

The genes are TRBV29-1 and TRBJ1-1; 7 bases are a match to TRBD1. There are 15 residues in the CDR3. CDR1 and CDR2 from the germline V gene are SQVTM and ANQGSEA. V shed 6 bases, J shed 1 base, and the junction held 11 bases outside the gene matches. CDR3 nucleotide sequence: TGCAGCGTCACCCCGCCAGGGGGTGCGAACACTGAAGCTTTCTTT. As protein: CSVTPPGGANTEAFF.

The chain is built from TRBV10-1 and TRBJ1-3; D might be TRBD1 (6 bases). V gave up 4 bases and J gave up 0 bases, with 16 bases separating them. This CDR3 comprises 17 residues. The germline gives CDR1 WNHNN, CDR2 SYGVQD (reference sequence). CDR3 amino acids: CASSATAGEISGNTIYF. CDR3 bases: TGCGCCAGCAGTGCCACCGCAGGGGAAATCTCTGGAAACACCATATATTTT.

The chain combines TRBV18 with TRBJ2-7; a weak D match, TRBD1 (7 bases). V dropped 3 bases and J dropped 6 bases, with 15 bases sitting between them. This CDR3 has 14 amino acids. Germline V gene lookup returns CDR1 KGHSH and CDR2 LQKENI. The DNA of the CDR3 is TGTGCCAGCTCACCTGACAGGGAGGTCGGCGAGCAGTACTTC. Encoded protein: CASSPDREVGEQYF.

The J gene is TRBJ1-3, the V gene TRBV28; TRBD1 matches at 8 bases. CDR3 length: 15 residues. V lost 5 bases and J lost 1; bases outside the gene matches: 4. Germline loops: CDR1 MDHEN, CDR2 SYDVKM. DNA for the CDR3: TGTGCCAGCAGTCCCACAGGGGGATCTGGAAACACCATATATTTT. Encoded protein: CASSPTGGSGNTIYF.

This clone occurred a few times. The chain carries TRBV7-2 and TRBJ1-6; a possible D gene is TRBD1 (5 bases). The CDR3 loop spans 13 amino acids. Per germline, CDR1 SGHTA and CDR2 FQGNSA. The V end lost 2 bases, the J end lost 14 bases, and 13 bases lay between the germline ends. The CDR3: CASSLKGREALHF. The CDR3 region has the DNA TGTGCCAGCAGCTTAAAAGGCAGGGAGGCCCTCCACTTT. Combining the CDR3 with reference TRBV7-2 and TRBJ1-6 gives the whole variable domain GAGVSQSPSNKVTEKGKDVELRCDPISGHTALYWYRQSLGQGLEFLIYFQGNSAPDKSGLPSDRFSAERTGGSVSTLTIQRTQQEDSAVYLCASSLKGREALHFGNGTRLTVT.

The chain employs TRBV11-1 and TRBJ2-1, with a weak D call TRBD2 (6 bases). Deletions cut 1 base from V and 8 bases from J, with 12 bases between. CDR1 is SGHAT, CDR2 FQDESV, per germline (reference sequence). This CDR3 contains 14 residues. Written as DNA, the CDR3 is TGTGCCAGCAGCTTAGACGGGAGAGGTGATGAGCAGTTCTTC. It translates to CASSLDGRGDEQFF.

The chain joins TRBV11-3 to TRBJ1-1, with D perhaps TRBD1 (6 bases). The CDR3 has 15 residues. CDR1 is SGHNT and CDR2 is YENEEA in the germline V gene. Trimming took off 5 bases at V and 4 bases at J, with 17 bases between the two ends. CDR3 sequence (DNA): TGTGCCAGCAGCCTACGGACAGTTAGGGGCACTGAAGCTTTCTTT. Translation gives CASSLRTVRGTEAFF.

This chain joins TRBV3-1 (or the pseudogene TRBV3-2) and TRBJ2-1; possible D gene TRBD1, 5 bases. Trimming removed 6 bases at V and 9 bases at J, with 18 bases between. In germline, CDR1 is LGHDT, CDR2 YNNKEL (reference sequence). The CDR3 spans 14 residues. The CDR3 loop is CASSPRTQGSEQFF. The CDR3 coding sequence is TGTGCCAGCAGTCCAAGGACCCAGGGCAGTGAGCAGTTCTTC.

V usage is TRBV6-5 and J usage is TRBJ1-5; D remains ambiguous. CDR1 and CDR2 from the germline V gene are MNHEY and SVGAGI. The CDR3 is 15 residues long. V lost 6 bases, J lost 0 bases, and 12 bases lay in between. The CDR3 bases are TGTGCCAGCAGCCCCGCCGGGTATAGCAATCAGCCCCAGCATTTT. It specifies CASSPAGYSNQPQHF.

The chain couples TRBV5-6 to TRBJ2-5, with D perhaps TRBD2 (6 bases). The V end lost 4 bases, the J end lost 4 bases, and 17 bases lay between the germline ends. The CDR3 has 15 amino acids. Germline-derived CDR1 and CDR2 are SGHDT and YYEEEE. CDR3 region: CASSPDGRSTETQYF. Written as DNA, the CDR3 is TGTGCCAGCAGCCCGGACGGGAGATCCACAGAGACCCAGTACTTC.

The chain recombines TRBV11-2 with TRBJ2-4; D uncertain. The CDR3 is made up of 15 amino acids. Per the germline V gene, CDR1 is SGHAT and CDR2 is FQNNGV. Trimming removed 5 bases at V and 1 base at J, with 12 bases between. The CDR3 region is CASSRSGPAKNIQYF. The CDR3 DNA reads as TGTGCCAGCAGCCGTTCCGGTCCGGCCAAAAACATTCAGTACTTC.

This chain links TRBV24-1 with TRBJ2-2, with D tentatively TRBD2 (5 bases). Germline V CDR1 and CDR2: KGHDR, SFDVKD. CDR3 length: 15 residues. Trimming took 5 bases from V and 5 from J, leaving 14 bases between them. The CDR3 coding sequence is TGTGCCACCAGTGCCTCCAGGCCGGGGACCGGGGAGCTGTTTTTT. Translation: CATSASRPGTGELFF.

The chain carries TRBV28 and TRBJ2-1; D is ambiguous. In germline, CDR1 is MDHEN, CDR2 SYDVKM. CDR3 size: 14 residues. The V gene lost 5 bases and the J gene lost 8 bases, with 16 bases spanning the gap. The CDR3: CASSPISLLYEQFF. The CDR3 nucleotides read TGTGCCAGCAGTCCAATTTCCCTACTCTATGAGCAGTTCTTC.

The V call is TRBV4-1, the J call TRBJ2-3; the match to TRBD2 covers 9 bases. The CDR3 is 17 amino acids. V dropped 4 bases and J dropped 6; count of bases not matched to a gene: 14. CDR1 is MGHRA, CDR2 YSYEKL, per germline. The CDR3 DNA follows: TGCGCCAGCAGCCGCCCGCGCGGGCGGGAGGGCCCGGATACGCAGTATTTT. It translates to CASSRPRGREGPDTQYF.

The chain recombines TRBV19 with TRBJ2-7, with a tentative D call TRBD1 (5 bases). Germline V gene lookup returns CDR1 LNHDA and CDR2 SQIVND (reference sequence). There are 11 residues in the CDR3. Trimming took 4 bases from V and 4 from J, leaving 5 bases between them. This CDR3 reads CASSTGYEQYF. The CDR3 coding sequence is TGTGCCAGTAGTACAGGGTACGAGCAGTACTTC.

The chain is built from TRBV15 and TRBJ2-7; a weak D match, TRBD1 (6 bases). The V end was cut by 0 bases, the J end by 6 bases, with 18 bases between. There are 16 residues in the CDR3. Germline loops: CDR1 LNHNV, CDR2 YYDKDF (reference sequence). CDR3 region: CATSRDRGGQSSEQYF. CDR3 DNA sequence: TGTGCCACCAGCAGAGATCGTGGGGGACAATCTAGCGAGCAGTACTTC.

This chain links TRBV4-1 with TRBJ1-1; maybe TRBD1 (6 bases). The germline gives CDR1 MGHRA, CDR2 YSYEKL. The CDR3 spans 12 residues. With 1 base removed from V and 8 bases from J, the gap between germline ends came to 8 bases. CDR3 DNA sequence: TGCGCCAGCAGCCAAGCAACAGGGGAAGCTTTCTTT. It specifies CASSQATGEAFF.